This TCR beta chain emerged from a study of CD8+CD57+ T cells in acquired aplastic anemia. For the study at large: The average for DNA from sorted CD4+ and CD8+ cells was 3.2 ug.

Trimming shortened V by 0 bases and J by 2 bases, and 8 bases separated the two germline ends. CDR1 is SGDLS, CDR2 YYNGEE, per germline. The CDR3 sequence is 14 residues long. Profiling that covered TCR beta VDJ and CDR3 relied on genomic DNA as its template. TCRdb itself ran the reads through MiXCR, one entry per CDR3 protein. The sample holds 250,000 to 300,000 distinct CDR3 sequences, under 60% seen once. Sequencing was done on patients that had shown CD8+CD57+ cell expansion by flow cytometry. Findings of the study overall: No significant difference in CD8+ Simpson's diversity was found between patients and controls.

The sample holds a few counts of this clonotype. The antigen is undetermined. Specimen: sorted CD4+, CD8+, or CD8+CD57+ T cells (not recorded which) from PBMCs. The V and J genes are TRBV9 and TRBJ1-2; unclear D gene. The source of this sequence is a human donor with aplastic anemia. The CDR3 sequence: CASSVVPGNYGYTF. CDR3 coding DNA: TGTGCCAGCAGCGTAGTACCCGGCAACTATGGCTACACCTTC.